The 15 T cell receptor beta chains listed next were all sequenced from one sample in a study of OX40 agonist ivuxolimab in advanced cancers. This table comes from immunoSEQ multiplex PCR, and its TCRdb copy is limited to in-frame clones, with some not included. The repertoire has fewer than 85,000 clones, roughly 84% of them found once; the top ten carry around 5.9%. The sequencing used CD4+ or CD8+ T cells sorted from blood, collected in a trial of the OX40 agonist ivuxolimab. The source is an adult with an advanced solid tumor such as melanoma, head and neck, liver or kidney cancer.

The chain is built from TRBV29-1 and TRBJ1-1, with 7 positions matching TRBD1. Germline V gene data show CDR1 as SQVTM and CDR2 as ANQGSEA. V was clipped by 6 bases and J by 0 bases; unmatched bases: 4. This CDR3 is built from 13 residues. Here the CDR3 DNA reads TGCAGCGTGGTACAGGGGTTGAACACTGAAGCTTTCTTT. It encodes CSVVQGLNTEAFF.

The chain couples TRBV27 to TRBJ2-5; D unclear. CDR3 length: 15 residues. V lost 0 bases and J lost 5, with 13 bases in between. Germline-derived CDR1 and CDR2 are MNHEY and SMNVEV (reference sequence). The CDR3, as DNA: TGTGCCAGCAGTTTATCGTTCAGGCCCGGGGAGACCCAGTACTTC. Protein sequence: CASSLSFRPGETQYF.

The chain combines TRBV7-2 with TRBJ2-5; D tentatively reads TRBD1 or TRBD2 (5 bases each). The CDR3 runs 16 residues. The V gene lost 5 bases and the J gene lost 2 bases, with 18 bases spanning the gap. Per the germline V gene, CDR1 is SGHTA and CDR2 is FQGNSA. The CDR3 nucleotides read TGTGCCAGCAGCCGGGGCGCGCCCAGCGGTCAAGAGACCCAGTACTTC. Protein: CASSRGAPSGQETQYF.

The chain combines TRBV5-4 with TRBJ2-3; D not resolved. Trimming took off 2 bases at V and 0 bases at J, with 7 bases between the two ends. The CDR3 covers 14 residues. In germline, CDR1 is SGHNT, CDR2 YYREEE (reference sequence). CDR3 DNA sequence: TGTGCCAGCAGCTTTCGTTGGAGCACAGATACGCAGTATTTT. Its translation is CASSFRWSTDTQYF.

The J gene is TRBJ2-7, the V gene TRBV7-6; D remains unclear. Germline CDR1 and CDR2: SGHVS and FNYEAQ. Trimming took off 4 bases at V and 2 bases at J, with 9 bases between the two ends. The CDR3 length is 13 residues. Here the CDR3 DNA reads TGTGCCAGCAGCTCCCTACGGACCTACGAGCAGTACTTC. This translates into CASSSLRTYEQYF.

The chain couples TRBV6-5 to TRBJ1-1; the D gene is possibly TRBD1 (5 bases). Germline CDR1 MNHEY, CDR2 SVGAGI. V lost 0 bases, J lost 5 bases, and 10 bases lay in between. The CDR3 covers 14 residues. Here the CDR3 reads CASSYSPGSTEAFF. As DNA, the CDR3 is TGTGCCAGCAGTTACTCGCCAGGGAGTACTGAAGCTTTCTTT.

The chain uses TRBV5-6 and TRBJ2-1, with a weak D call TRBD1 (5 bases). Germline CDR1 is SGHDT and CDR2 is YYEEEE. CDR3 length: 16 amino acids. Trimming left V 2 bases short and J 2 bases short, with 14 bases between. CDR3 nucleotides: TGTGCCAGCAGCTTTGGCAGGGATTATGCCTACAATGAGCAGTTCTTC. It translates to CASSFGRDYAYNEQFF.

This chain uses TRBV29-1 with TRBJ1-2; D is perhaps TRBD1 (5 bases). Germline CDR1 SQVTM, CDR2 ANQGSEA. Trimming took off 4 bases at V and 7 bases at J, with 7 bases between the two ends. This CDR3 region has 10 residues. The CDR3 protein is CSVGGRGYTF. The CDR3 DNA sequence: TGCAGCGTTGGGGGCCGTGGCTACACCTTC. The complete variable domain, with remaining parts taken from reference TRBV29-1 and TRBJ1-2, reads SAVISQKPSRDICQRGTSLTIQCQVDSQVTMMFWYRQQPGQSLTLIATANQGSEATYESGFVIDKFPISRPNLTFSTLTVSNMSPEDSSIYLCSVGGRGYTFGSGTRLTVV.

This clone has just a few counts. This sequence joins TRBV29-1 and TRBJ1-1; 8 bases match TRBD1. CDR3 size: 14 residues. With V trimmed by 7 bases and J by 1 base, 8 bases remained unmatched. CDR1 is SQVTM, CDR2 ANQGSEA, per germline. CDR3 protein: CSAGRDRRNTEAFF. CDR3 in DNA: TGCAGCGCCGGCCGGGACAGGCGGAACACTGAAGCTTTCTTT.

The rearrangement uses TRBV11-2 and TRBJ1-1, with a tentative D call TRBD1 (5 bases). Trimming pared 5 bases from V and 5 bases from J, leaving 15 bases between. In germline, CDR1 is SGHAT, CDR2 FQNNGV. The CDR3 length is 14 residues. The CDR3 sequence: CASSPGTFGTEAFF. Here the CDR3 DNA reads TGTGCCAGCAGCCCAGGGACCTTTGGGACTGAAGCTTTCTTT.

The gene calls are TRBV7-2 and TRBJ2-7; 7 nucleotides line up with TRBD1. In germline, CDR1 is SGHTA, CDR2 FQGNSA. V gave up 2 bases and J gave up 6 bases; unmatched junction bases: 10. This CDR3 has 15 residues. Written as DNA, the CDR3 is TGTGCCAGCAGCTTATTGAGGGGGCAGGGTGGCGAGCAGTACTTC. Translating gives CASSLLRGQGGEQYF.

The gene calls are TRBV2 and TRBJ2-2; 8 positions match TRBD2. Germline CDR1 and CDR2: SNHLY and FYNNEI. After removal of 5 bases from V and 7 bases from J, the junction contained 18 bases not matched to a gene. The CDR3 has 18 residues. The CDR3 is CASSYTSGTSWWGGELFF. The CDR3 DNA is TGTGCCAGCAGTTATACATCCGGGACTAGTTGGTGGGGCGGGGAGCTGTTTTTT.

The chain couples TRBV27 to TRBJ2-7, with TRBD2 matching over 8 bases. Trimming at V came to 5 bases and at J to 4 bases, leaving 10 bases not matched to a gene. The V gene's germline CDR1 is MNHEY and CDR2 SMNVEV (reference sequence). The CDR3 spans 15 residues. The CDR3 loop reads CASSPVGLAVYEQYF. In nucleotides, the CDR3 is TGTGCCAGCAGTCCCGTTGGACTAGCAGTGTACGAGCAGTACTTC.

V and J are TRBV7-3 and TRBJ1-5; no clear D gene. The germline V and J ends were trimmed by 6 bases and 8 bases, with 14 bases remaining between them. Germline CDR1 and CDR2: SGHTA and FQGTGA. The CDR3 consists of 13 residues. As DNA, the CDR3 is TGTGCCAGCAGTCGGACGGTGAATAAGCCCCAGCATTTT. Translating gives CASSRTVNKPQHF. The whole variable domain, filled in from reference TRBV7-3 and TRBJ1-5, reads GAGVSQTPSNKVTEKGKYVELRCDPISGHTALYWYRQSLGQGPEFLIYFQGTGAADDSGLPNDRFFAVRPEGSVSTLKIQRTERGDSAVYLCASSRTVNKPQHFGDGTRLSIL.

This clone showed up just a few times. The CDR3 region has the DNA TGTGCCAGCAGCCCTCGGACCGGGACAGGGGTAGAAGAGACCCAGTACTTC. As protein: CASSPRTGTGVEETQYF. The chain recombines TRBV7-3 with TRBJ2-5, with 10 bases matching TRBD1. CDR1 and CDR2 (germline): SGHTA, FQGTGA. The CDR3 spans 17 residues. With 5 bases clipped from V and 3 bases from J, the junction kept 12 bases outside the gene matches.